This T cell receptor beta chain stems from a study of CD4 T cells in relation to SARS-CoV-2 and coronaviruses. Across the whole study: TCR beta CDR3s were sequenced after 10-day antigen culture of PBMCs.

The V gene's germline CDR1 is SGHNT and CDR2 YYREEE (reference sequence). V dropped 3 bases and J dropped 4; count of bases not matched to a gene: 7. CDR3 size: 16 residues. Data came from immunoSEQ multiplex PCR; TCRdb stores just in-frame clones and leaves some out. The sample carries about 36,000 clones, over 60% recorded once. As to this clone: The antigen remains undetermined.

The receptor was isolated from an adult with COVID-19. This rearrangement joins TRBV5-4 to TRBJ1-4; the match to TRBD1 covers 9 bases. The sequenced material came from memory CD4+ T cells from PBMCs, cultured in vitro. The CDR3 loop reads CASSSGGTGNNEKLFF. DNA of the CDR3: TGTGCCAGCAGCTCGGGGGGGACAGGGAATAATGAAAAACTGTTTTTT.